This TCR beta chain was retrieved from a study of T cells in Graves' hyperthyroidism and ophthalmopathy. This CDR3 has 14 residues. Trimming took off 1 base at V and 5 bases at J, with 8 bases between the two ends. Germline V gives CDR1 ENHRY, CDR2 SYGVKD. At least ten counts were recorded for this clonotype. Using RNA transcripts as the source, TCR beta CDR3 regions were amplified. The primer set for the first-round RT-PCR of the TCR CDR3 was HTBI. MiXCR was run by TCRdb on the multiplex PCR reads, yielding one entry per CDR3 protein. The table lists a few hundred thousand distinct CDR3 sequences, around 45% of them singletons.

The sequence was obtained from a woman aged 18-29 years with Graves' hyperthyroidism. The V gene is TRBV10-3, the J gene TRBJ1-4; D call uncertain. The sample taken for sequencing was peripheral blood or thyroid tissue (not recorded which). As DNA, the CDR3 is TGTGCCATCAGTGAGTGGATGGGGAATGAAAAACTGTTTTTT. Protein: CAISEWMGNEKLFF.